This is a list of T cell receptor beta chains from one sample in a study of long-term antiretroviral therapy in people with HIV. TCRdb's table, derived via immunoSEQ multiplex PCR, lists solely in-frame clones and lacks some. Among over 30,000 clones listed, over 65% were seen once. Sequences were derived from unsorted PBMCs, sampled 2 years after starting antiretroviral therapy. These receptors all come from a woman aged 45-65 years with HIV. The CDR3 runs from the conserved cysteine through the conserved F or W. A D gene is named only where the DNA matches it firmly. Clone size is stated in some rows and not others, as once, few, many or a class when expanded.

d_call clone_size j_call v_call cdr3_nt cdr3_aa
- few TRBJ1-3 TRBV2 TGTGCCAGCAGTGTAGCAGGAAACACCATATATTTT CASSVAGNTIYF
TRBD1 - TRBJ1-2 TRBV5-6 TGTGCCAGCAGCCCCACAGGGGCTAACTATGGCTACACCTTC CASSPTGANYGYTF
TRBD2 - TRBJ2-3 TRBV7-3 TGTGCCAGCAGCTCCTCTAGCGGGGGTGGTGATACGCAGTATTTT CASSSSSGGGDTQYF
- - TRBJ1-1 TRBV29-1 TGCAGCGTTGAGCCCAGGGACGGTGAAGCTTTCTTT CSVEPRDGEAFF
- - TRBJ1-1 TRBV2 TGTGCCAGCATAACGGAAGAGGACACTGAAGCTTTCTTT CASITEEDTEAFF
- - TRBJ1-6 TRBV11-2 TGTGCCAGCAGCTTTGTACCGGGCCAAAGGCCGTCACCCCTCCACTTT CASSFVPGQRPSPLHF
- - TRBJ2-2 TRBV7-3 TGTGCCAGCAGCTTAGGAGGACGAGGCACCGGGGAGCTGTTTTTT CASSLGGRGTGELFF
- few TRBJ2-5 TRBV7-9 TGTGCCAGCAGCTTAGCGGGGGGATCCGAGACCCAGTACTTC CASSLAGGSETQYF
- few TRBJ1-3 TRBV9 TGTGCCAGCAGTGCTGGTGTAGGGAACACCATATATTTT CASSAGVGNTIYF
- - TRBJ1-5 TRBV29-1 TGCAGCGTTTCTTTAGGGGTCCGCAATCAGCCCCAGCATTTT CSVSLGVRNQPQHF
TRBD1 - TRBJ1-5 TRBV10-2 TGCGCCAGCAGGAGGACAGGGATCTATCAGCCCCAGCATTTT CASRRTGIYQPQHF
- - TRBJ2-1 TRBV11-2 TGTGCCAGCAGCCCATGGGACTCAATGAATGAGCAGTTCTTC CASSPWDSMNEQFF
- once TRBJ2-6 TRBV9 TGTGCCAGCAGCTCACAGGGTTCAGGGGCCAACGTCCTGACTTTC CASSSQGSGANVLTF
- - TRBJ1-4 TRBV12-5 TGTGCTAGTGGTCCTCCGGGACCGGCGAATGAAAAACTGTTTTTT CASGPPGPANEKLFF
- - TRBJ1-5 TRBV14 TGTGCCAGCAGCCAAGTAGCGCATCAGCCCCAGCATTTT CASSQVAHQPQHF
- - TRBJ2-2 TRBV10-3 TGTGCCATCAGTGCGTGGGGGATCAACACCGGGGAGCTGTTTTTT CAISAWGINTGELFF
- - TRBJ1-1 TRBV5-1 TGCGCCAGCAGCGGGGTAAACACTGAAGCTTTCTTT CASSGVNTEAFF
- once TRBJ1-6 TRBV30 TGTGCCTGGGGACGGGACAATTATAATTCACCCCTCCACTTT CAWGRDNYNSPLHF
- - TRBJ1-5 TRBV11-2 TGTGCCAGCAGCCCCACCCCAAATCAGCCCCAGCATTTT CASSPTPNQPQHF
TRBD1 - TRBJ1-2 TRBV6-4 TGTGCCAGCAGTGACTTGGGACAGGGCCGCTACACCTTC CASSDLGQGRYTF
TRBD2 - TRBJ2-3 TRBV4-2 TGTGCCAGCAGCGAAAAAAGCGGGGGGGCCACAGATACGCAGTATTTT CASSEKSGGATDTQYF
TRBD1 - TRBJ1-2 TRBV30 TGTGCCTGGAATTGGGGACAGTGGGACTATGGCTACACCTTC CAWNWGQWDYGYTF
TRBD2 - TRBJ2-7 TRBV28 TGTGCCAGCAGTTTTAGCGGGGGGACTTCCTACGAGCAGTACTTC CASSFSGGTSYEQYF